This T cell receptor (beta chain) was obtained from a study of blood T cell repertoires in COVID-19. Across the whole study: Spain, Italy and the United States supplied samples that represented acute and convalescent COVID-19.

Source study methods: The assay estimated nucleated cells by amplifying reference gene primers. The table came from immunoSEQ multiplex PCR; TCRdb's copy has only in-frame clones and leaves some out. The DNA was the basis for D and trimming; V, J and clone size are from that table. Of more than 120,000 clones in the sample, approximately 87% are singletons; the top ten hold 8% to 9%. Trimming cost V 6 bases and J 11 bases; bases outside gene matches: 9. CDR1 is SNHLY, CDR2 FYNNEI, per germline. The CDR3 is 12 residues long. This clone has only a few counts. Sequenced sample: peripheral blood. The clonotype was recovered from a woman in her forties or fifties with active or convalescent COVID-19. The chain employs TRBV2 and TRBJ1-2, with TRBD1 matching 7 bases. CDR3: CASRLRTGLYTF. The CDR3, as DNA: TGTGCCAGCAGATTAAGGACAGGTCTTTACACCTTC.